The T cell receptor beta chain described here comes from a study of blood T cell repertoires in COVID-19. For the study at large: Some COVID-19 samples were acute and others convalescent; all came from the United States, Italy and Spain. The cDNA or gDNA used as material had been derived from T cells, B-cell-depleted T cells, or PBMCs.

Germline V lookup: CDR1 LNHDA, CDR2 SQIVND (reference sequence). The V and J ends lost 4 bases and 7 bases respectively, with 10 bases between them. The CDR3 has 13 amino acids. Sequencing used immunoSEQ multiplex PCR; TCRdb keeps in-frame clones, though not all of them. The sample carries approximately 440,000 clones, around 88% recorded once. The chain carries TRBV19 and TRBJ2-2; D remains ambiguous. Source material: peripheral blood. The clonotype was recovered from a woman in her forties or fifties with COVID-19, enrolled during active disease. The DNA for the CDR3 is TGTGCCAGTAGTAGGAATAGCCGCGGGGAGCTGTTTTTT. Protein product: CASSRNSRGELFF. Supplemented by reference TRBV19 and TRBJ2-2, the full variable domain reads DGGITQSPKYLFRKEGQNVTLSCEQNLNHDAMYWYRQDPGQGLRLIYYSQIVNDFQKGDIAEGYSVSREKKESFPLTVTSAQKNPTAFYLCASSRNSRGELFFGEGSRLTVL.